The 30 T cell receptor beta chains below all came from one sample that was sequenced in a study of CD8 T cells in Susac syndrome (dated by TCRdb to the late 2010s). Library preparation was by the immunoSEQ multiplex PCR assay. RNA was extracted using the RNeasy kit, and about 0.45 to 1 ug of the RNA was reverse transcribed with random hexamers. Using fastp at Q25 and MiXCR, TCRdb reprocessed the public reads and kept productive beta chains. Each record represents a unique CDR3 protein, reported with the most common genes and DNA among its rows. The sample profile shows over 95,000 distinct CDR3 sequences; roughly 90% of them were found once. Jointly, the top ten make up over 0.1% of the sample. The sequenced sample consisted of CD8+ T cells from PBMCs. The receptors were gathered from a human donor in good health.

The chain links TRBV29-1 to TRBJ2-7; 7 positions match TRBD2. The junction had 5 bases not matched to a gene; V was cut back by 7 bases and J by 2 bases. Germline V gene lookup returns CDR1 SQVTM and CDR2 ANQGSEA. There are 12 residues in the CDR3. The CDR3 sequence: CSGRGSTYEQYF. In nucleotides, the CDR3 is TGCAGCGGGCGGGGGTCCACCTACGAGCAGTACTTC.

This clonotype occurred once. V usage is TRBV11-3 and J usage is TRBJ2-6; D possibly corresponds to TRBD2 (5 bases). CDR1 SGHNT and CDR2 YENEEA come from the germline V gene. The CDR3 consists of 17 residues. V was pared by 5 bases and J by 0 bases, with 14 bases between. CDR3 sequence reads: CASSQGLGLSGANVLTF. For the CDR3, the DNA is TGTGCCAGCAGCCAAGGACTGGGCCTCTCTGGGGCCAACGTCCTGACTTTC. Together with reference TRBV11-3 and TRBJ2-6, the CDR3 gives the full variable domain: EAGVVQSPRYKIIEKKQPVAFWCNPISGHNTLYWYLQNLGQGPELLIRYENEEAVDDSQLPKDRFSAERLKGVDSTLKIQPAELGDSAVYLCASSQGLGLSGANVLTFGAGSRLTVL.

CDR3 DNA: TGCGCCAGCAGCTTAGAGACAGGGGGCTTAACAGATACGCAGTATTTT. This codes for CASSLETGGLTDTQYF. The chain uses TRBV5-1 and TRBJ2-3; 10 positions agree with TRBD1. Germline V lookup: CDR1 SGHRS, CDR2 YFSETQ. CDR3 size: 16 residues. J gave up 3 bases and V 2 bases, and 6 bases lay outside the gene matches.

The chain links TRBV6-2 or TRBV6-3 to TRBJ2-7; D possibly matches TRBD1 or TRBD2 (5 bases each). The CDR3 spans 13 residues. From germline, CDR1 is MNHEY and CDR2 SVGEGT. Trimming took off 7 bases at V and 1 base at J, with 11 bases between the two ends. CDR3 in DNA: TGTGCCAGCACGACCGGGACGTCCTACGAGCAGTACTTC. This sequence encodes CASTTGTSYEQYF.

This sequence joins TRBV5-1 and TRBJ2-5; 9 bases are shared with TRBD1. Germline V CDR1 and CDR2: SGHRS, YFSETQ. Losses at the gene ends were 4 bases for V and 1 base for J; bases not matched to a gene: 8. CDR3 length: 16 residues. The CDR3 spells CASSPGTGNPQETQYF. In DNA, the CDR3 is TGCGCCAGCAGCCCCGGGACAGGGAATCCCCAAGAGACCCAGTACTTC.

V gene TRBV7-2 combines with J gene TRBJ2-3; D remains ambiguous. Trimming took off 1 base at V and 3 bases at J, with 11 bases between the two ends. The CDR3 totals 15 residues. Germline V gene sequence: CDR1 SGHTA, CDR2 FQGNSA. The CDR3 DNA reads TGTGCCAGCAGCTTAGTCAGTGGTTGGACAGATACGCAGTATTTT. Its protein product is CASSLVSGWTDTQYF.

Regarding this clonotype: One junction end disagrees with the germline gene, perhaps due to a read error. V usage is TRBV4-3 and J usage is TRBJ1-1; D unresolved. The germline gives CDR1 LGHNA, CDR2 YSLEER. This CDR3 comprises 11 residues. CDR3: CANSQTGKSFF. Written as DNA, the CDR3 is TGCGCCAACAGCCAAACCGGGAAGTCTTTCTTT.

This clonotype was picked up one time. The chain employs TRBV11-2 and TRBJ2-2; D uncertain. This CDR3 region has 17 residues. Trimming cost V 1 base and J 1 base, with 13 bases left between them. Germline CDR1 SGHAT, CDR2 FQNNGV. The CDR3 DNA reads TGTGCCAGCAGCTTAGGGGCGACAATCAAGAACACCGGGGAGCTGTTTTTT. Protein: CASSLGATIKNTGELFF.

A single count supports this clonotype. The J gene is TRBJ2-2, the V gene TRBV7-2; 8 nucleotides line up with TRBD2. Germline V gene data show CDR1 as SGHTA and CDR2 as FQGNSA. The CDR3 sequence is 14 residues long. V lost 4 bases, J lost 7 bases, and 5 bases stayed unmatched. The DNA for the CDR3 is TGTGCCAGCAGCTACAAGCGGGAGAACGGGGAGCTGTTTTTT. The encoded protein is CASSYKRENGELFF.

The rearrangement links TRBV12-3 or TRBV12-4 to TRBJ1-2, with D tentatively TRBD1 (6 bases). The V and J ends lost 6 bases and 5 bases respectively, with 16 bases between them. The CDR3 is made up of 14 amino acids. DNA of the CDR3: TGTGCCAGCAGCCCCCACGGGGGGCGATATGGCTACACCTTC. Amino acids: CASSPHGGRYGYTF.

The V and J genes are TRBV19 and TRBJ1-5, with a weak D call TRBD1 (5 bases). This CDR3 is 12 amino acids long. The ends were cut back, 6 bases at V and 5 bases at J, with 8 bases in the middle. Germline V gene lookup returns CDR1 LNHDA and CDR2 SQIVND (reference sequence). The CDR3 reads CASRGPDQPQHF. The CDR3 coding sequence is TGTGCCAGTAGGGGGCCGGATCAGCCCCAGCATTTT.

The chain joins TRBV20-1 to TRBJ2-3; D gene uncertain. The CDR3 length is 16 residues. Deletions cut 0 bases from V and 2 bases from J, with 15 bases between. Germline loops: CDR1 DFQATT, CDR2 SNEGSKA (reference sequence). The CDR3 loop reads CSARDREQLNTDTQYF. The DNA for the CDR3 is TGCAGTGCTAGAGATAGGGAACAGCTAAACACAGATACGCAGTATTTT.

This clonotype appeared a single time. The J gene is TRBJ2-1, the V gene TRBV7-2; TRBD2 agrees at 8 bases. Losses at the gene ends were 5 bases for V and 7 bases for J; bases not matched to a gene: 13. CDR3 length equals 16 residues. Germline CDR1 is SGHTA and CDR2 is FQGNSA. The CDR3 spells CASSQARGGPSNEQFF. The CDR3 nucleotides read TGTGCCAGCAGCCAGGCTCGGGGGGGGCCATCAAATGAGCAGTTCTTC.

The chain is built from TRBV14 and TRBJ2-2; 9 bases line up with TRBD1. Trimming at V came to 6 bases and at J to 3 bases, leaving 5 bases not matched to a gene. Germline lookup yields CDR1 SGHDN and CDR2 FVKESK. The CDR3 length is 15 residues. As DNA, the CDR3 is TGTGCCAGCAGGCGACGACAGGGGGACACCGGGGAGCTGTTTTTT. It translates to CASRRRQGDTGELFF. Full variable domain (remainder filled in from reference TRBV14 and TRBJ2-2): EAGVTQFPSHSVIEKGQTVTLRCDPISGHDNLYWYRRVMGKEIKFLLHFVKESKQDESGMPNNRFLAERTGGTYSTLKVQPAELEDSGVYFCASRRRQGDTGELFFGEGSRLTVL.

CDR3 coding DNA: TGTGCCAGCAGCTTATTAACTAGCGGAACCTACGAGCAGTACTTC. Residues: CASSLLTSGTYEQYF. The V call is TRBV7-3, the J call TRBJ2-7; TRBD2 aligns across 8 bases. CDR3 length: 15 amino acids. Germline V CDR1 and CDR2: SGHTA, FQGTGA. J was trimmed by 2 bases and V by 2 bases; bases with no gene match: 5.

CDR3 in DNA: TGTGCCAGCTCACCCACGACAGGGACAGGGTCCAATCAGCCCCAGCATTTT. Amino acid sequence: CASSPTTGTGSNQPQHF. This rearrangement joins TRBV18 to TRBJ1-5; 9 bases are shared with TRBD1. This CDR3 is built from 17 residues. Germline CDR1 KGHSH, CDR2 LQKENI. With V trimmed by 3 bases and J by 3 bases, 9 bases remained unmatched.

The CDR3 protein is CSARDTGGSNQPQHF. The CDR3 nucleotides are TGCAGTGCTAGAGATACGGGTGGTAGCAATCAGCCCCAGCATTTT. The rearrangement links TRBV20-1 to TRBJ1-5; no clear D gene. This CDR3 is 15 amino acids long. Germline loops: CDR1 DFQATT, CDR2 SNEGSKA (reference sequence). V was pared by 0 bases and J by 0 bases, with 9 bases between.

The J gene is TRBJ2-3, the V gene TRBV5-4; 10 bases map to TRBD2. Germline V gives CDR1 SGHNT, CDR2 YYREEE (reference sequence). This CDR3 has 16 residues. The J segment lost 0 bases and the V segment lost 4 bases, leaving 5 bases of the junction unmatched. The DNA for the CDR3 is TGTGCCAGCAGCGTACGGGGACTAGCGAGCACAGATACGCAGTATTTT. This codes for CASSVRGLASTDTQYF.

This clonotype showed up just once. The chain recombines TRBV24-1 with TRBJ2-2, with 10 bases aligning to TRBD1. The CDR3 extends over 19 amino acids. The junction had 9 bases not matched to a gene; V was cut back by 0 bases and J by 3 bases. Germline V lookup: CDR1 KGHDR, CDR2 SFDVKD. CDR3 bases: TGTGCCACCAGTGATTTGCATGGGGGACAGGGGAAATACACCGGGGAGCTGTTTTTT. Protein: CATSDLHGGQGKYTGELFF.

J is TRBJ1-5 and V is TRBV5-1; maybe TRBD1 (5 bases). In germline, CDR1 is SGHRS, CDR2 YFSETQ. The CDR3 has 15 amino acids. V lost 1 base and J lost 6, with 14 bases in between. The CDR3: CASSLSPGRGQPQHF. CDR3 in DNA: TGCGCCAGCAGCTTGTCCCCAGGGCGAGGTCAGCCCCAGCATTTT.

The V and J genes are TRBV10-3 and TRBJ2-7; 7 bases map to TRBD1. This CDR3 contains 13 residues. The ends lost 3 bases at V and 9 bases at J; junction bases unmatched: 8. Germline CDR1 ENHRY, CDR2 SYGVKD. CDR3 bases: TGTGCCATCAGTGATGGGATACAGGGGTGGCAGTACTTC. Its translation is CAISDGIQGWQYF.

This chain uses TRBV6-2 or TRBV6-3 with TRBJ2-1; D might be TRBD2 (7 bases). Germline V gene lookup returns CDR1 MNHEY and CDR2 SVGEGT. The CDR3 contains 16 residues. V lost 6 bases and J lost 0, with 15 bases in between. The CDR3 here is CASSQSGGSSYNEQFF. CDR3 sequence (DNA): TGTGCCAGCAGCCAATCGGGGGGCAGCTCCTACAATGAGCAGTTCTTC.

The gene calls are TRBV3-1 and TRBJ2-5, with TRBD1 matching 9 bases. V shed 0 bases, J shed 7 bases, and the junction held 3 bases outside the gene matches. Germline V lookup: CDR1 LGHDT, CDR2 YNNKEL (reference sequence). The CDR3 has 14 residues. The DNA of the CDR3 is TGTGCCAGCAGCCAAGATGGGACAGGGCGGACCCAGTACTTC. It specifies CASSQDGTGRTQYF.

This chain links TRBV9 with TRBJ1-1; D remains ambiguous. This CDR3 has 13 residues. Per the germline V gene, CDR1 is SGDLS and CDR2 is YYNGEE. Between the trimmed V and J ends, which lost 3 bases and 0 bases, there was a span of 6 bases. The DNA of the CDR3 is TGTGCCAGCAGCGCGACACTGAACACTGAAGCTTTCTTT. This gives the protein CASSATLNTEAFF. The complete variable domain, with remaining parts taken from reference TRBV9 and TRBJ1-1, reads DSGVTQTPKHLITATGQRVTLRCSPRSGDLSVYWYQQSLDQGLQFLIQYYNGEERAKGNILERFSAQQFPDLHSELNLSSLELGDSALYFCASSATLNTEAFFGQGTRLTVV.

This chain connects TRBV19 to TRBJ1-3; 7 bases are a match to TRBD1. From germline, CDR1 is LNHDA and CDR2 SQIVND (reference sequence). The V gene end was trimmed by 10 bases and the J gene end by 4 bases; junction bases not matched to a gene: 4. This CDR3 spans 12 amino acids. This chain's CDR3 is CATTGLGNTIYF. In DNA form, the CDR3 reads TGTGCCACGACAGGGCTCGGAAACACCATATATTTT.

This chain uses TRBV6-2 or TRBV6-3 with TRBJ1-3, with TRBD1 as a possible D gene (6 bases). Per the germline V gene, CDR1 is MNHEY and CDR2 is SVGEGT. Trimming pared 10 bases from V and 1 base from J, leaving 14 bases between. This CDR3 region has 14 residues. For the CDR3, the DNA is TGTGCCACGGGACAAGCGTCGTCTGGAAACACCATATATTTT. Translation: CATGQASSGNTIYF.

Here the CDR3 reads CASSYSQFGLPYEQYF. CDR3 nucleotide sequence: TGTGCCAGCAGTTACTCGCAATTTGGGCTTCCCTACGAGCAGTACTTC. The rearrangement uses TRBV6-5 and TRBJ2-7; no reliable D call. Germline V lookup: CDR1 MNHEY, CDR2 SVGAGI. Trimming removed 0 bases at V and 2 bases at J, with 14 bases between. This CDR3 comprises 16 residues.

The chain has TRBV18 and TRBJ2-2; a weak D match, TRBD1 (5 bases). Trimming pared 0 bases from V and 0 bases from J, leaving 8 bases between. The CDR3 spans 16 residues. From germline, CDR1 is KGHSH and CDR2 LQKENI. DNA of the CDR3: TGTGCCAGCTCACCACCGGCAGGGTCGAACACCGGGGAGCTGTTTTTT. It is translated as CASSPPAGSNTGELFF.

This clonotype occurred once. Here the CDR3 DNA reads TGTGCCAGCAGTGACGGCCGGACTGAGCAGTACTTC. It encodes CASSDGRTEQYF. The chain has TRBV6-5 and TRBJ2-7, with D perhaps TRBD2 (5 bases). The V end was cut by 5 bases, the J end by 7 bases, with 12 bases between. The germline V gene has CDR1 MNHEY and CDR2 SVGAGI. The CDR3 sequence is 12 residues long.

The chain joins TRBV3-1 to TRBJ2-3, with D perhaps TRBD1 or TRBD2 (6 bases each). Germline values: CDR1 LGHDT, CDR2 YNNKEL (reference sequence). The CDR3 length is 14 residues. With 6 bases removed from V and 4 bases from J, the gap between germline ends came to 14 bases. The CDR3 DNA reads as TGTGCCAGCAGGCCGACTAGGACAGCAGATACGCAGTATTTT. This encodes CASRPTRTADTQYF.